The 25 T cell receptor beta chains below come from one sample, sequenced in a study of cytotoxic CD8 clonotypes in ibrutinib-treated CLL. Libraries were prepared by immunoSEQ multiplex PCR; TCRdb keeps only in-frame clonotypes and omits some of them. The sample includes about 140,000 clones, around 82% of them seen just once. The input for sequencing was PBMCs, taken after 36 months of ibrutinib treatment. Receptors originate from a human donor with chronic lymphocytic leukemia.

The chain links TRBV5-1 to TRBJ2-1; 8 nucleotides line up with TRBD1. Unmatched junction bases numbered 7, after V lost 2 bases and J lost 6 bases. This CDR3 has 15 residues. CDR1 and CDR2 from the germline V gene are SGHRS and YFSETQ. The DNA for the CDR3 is TGCGCCAGCAGCTTTGGGCAGGGGGCGGTCAATGAGCAGTTCTTC. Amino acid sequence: CASSFGQGAVNEQFF.

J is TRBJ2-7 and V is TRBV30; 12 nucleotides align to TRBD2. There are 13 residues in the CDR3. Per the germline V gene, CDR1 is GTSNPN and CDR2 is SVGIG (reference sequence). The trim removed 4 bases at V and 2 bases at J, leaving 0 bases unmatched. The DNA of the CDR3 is TGTGCCTGGACTAGCGGGAGGGCCTACGAGCAGTACTTC. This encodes CAWTSGRAYEQYF.

As DNA, the CDR3 is TGTGCCAGCAGCCTCACCGGGCCCCCCTACGAGCAGTACTTC. Encoded protein: CASSLTGPPYEQYF. V and J are TRBV7-2 and TRBJ2-7; D not resolved. CDR1 and CDR2 (germline): SGHTA, FQGNSA. This CDR3 comprises 14 residues. Deletions cut 5 bases from V and 2 bases from J, with 13 bases between.

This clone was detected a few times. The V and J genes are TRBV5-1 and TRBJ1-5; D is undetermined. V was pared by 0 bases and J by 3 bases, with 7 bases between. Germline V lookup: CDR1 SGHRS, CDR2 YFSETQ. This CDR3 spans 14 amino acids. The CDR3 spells CASSLGTNNQPQHF. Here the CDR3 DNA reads TGCGCCAGCAGCTTGGGCACCAACAATCAGCCCCAGCATTTT. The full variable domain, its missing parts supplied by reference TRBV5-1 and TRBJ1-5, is KAGVTQTPRYLIKTRGQQVTLSCSPISGHRSVSWYQQTPGQGLQFLFEYFSETQRNKGNFPGRFSGRQFSNSRSEMNVSTLELGDSALYLCASSLGTNNQPQHFGDGTRLSIL.

The CDR3 nucleotides read TGTGCCAGCAGTCCCCGGGATACTGCCTACGAGCAGTACTTC. Residues: CASSPRDTAYEQYF. The V gene is TRBV7-9, the J gene TRBJ2-7; D is perhaps TRBD2 (5 bases). Trimming removed 6 bases from V and 2 bases from J, with 14 bases in between. CDR1 and CDR2 (germline): SEHNR, FQNEAQ (reference sequence). CDR3 length equals 14 residues. Looking up the rest from reference TRBV7-9 and TRBJ2-7 gives the full variable domain: DTGVSQNPRHKITKRGQNVTFRCDPISEHNRLYWYRQTLGQGPEFLTYFQNEAQLEKSRLLSDRFSAERPKGSFSTLEIQRTEQGDSAMYLCASSPRDTAYEQYFGPGTRLTVT.

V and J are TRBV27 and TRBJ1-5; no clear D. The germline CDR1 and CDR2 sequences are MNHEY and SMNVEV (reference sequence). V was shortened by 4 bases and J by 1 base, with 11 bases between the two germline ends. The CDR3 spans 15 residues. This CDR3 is CASSWSGPSNQPQHF. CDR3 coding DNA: TGTGCCAGCAGTTGGTCAGGTCCAAGCAATCAGCCCCAGCATTTT.

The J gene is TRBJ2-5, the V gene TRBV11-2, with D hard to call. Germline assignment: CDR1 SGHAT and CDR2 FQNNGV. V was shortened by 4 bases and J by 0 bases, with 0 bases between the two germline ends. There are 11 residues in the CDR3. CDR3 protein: CASSYQETQYF. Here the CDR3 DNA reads TGTGCCAGCAGCTACCAAGAGACCCAGTACTTC.

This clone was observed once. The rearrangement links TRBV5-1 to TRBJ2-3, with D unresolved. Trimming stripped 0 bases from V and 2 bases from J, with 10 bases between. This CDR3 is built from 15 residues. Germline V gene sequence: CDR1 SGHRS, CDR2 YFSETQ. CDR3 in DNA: TGCGCCAGCAGCTTGGGCAGGCCGGCCACAGATACGCAGTATTTT. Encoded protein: CASSLGRPATDTQYF.

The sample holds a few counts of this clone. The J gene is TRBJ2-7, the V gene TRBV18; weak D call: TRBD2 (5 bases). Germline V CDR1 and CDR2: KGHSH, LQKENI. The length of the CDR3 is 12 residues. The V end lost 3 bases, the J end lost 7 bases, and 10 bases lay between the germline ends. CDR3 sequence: CASSPQTGEQYF. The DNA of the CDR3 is TGTGCCAGCTCACCGCAGACGGGAGAGCAGTACTTC.

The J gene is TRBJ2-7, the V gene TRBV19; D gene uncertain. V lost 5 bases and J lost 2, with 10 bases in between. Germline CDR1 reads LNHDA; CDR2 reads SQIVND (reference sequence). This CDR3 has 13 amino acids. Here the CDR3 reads CASSLTGAYEQYF. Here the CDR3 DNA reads TGTGCCAGTAGTCTTACCGGAGCCTACGAGCAGTACTTC.

This chain's CDR3 is CASPDRSFYEQYF. The CDR3 DNA sequence: TGTGCCAGCCCTGACAGGAGTTTTTACGAGCAGTACTTC. The rearrangement links TRBV25-1 to TRBJ2-7; perhaps TRBD1 as D (6 bases). Germline CDR1 and CDR2: MGHDK and SYGVNS. The CDR3 runs to 13 residues. Trimming stripped 8 bases from V and 4 bases from J, with 15 bases between.

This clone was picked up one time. The CDR3, as DNA: TGTGCCAGCAGCCCACCGGGACAGGGCCTGGAAGCTTTCTTT. This translates into CASSPPGQGLEAFF. The chain has TRBV28 and TRBJ1-1, with 9 positions matching TRBD1. CDR3 length: 14 amino acids. Germline trimming cut 6 bases from V and 8 bases from J; bases unmatched to any gene: 10. In germline, CDR1 is MDHEN, CDR2 SYDVKM.

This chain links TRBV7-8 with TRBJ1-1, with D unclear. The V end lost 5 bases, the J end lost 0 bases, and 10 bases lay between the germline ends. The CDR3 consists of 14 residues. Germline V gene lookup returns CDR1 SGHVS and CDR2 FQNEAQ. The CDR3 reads CASSRETMNTEAFF. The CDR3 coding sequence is TGTGCCAGCAGCCGGGAGACCATGAACACTGAAGCTTTCTTT.

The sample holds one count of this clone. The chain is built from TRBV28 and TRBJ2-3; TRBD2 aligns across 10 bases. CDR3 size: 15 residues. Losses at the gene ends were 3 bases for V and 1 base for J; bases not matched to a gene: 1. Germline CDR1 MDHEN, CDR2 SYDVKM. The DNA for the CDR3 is TGTGCCAGCAGTTTCGGGACTAGCGGCACAGATACGCAGTATTTT. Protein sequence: CASSFGTSGTDTQYF.

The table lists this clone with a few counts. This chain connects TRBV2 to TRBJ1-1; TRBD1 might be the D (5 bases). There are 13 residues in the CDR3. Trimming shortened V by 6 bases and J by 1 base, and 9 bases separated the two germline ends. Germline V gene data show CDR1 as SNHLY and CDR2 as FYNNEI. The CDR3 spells CASSRQRNTEAFF. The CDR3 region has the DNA TGTGCCAGCAGCAGACAGAGGAACACTGAAGCTTTCTTT.

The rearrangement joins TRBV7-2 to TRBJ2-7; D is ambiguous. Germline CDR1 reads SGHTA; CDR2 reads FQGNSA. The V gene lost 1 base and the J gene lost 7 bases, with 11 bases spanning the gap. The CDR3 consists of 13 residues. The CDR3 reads CASSLGSPGEQYF. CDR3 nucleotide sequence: TGTGCCAGCAGCTTAGGTAGCCCGGGTGAGCAGTACTTC.

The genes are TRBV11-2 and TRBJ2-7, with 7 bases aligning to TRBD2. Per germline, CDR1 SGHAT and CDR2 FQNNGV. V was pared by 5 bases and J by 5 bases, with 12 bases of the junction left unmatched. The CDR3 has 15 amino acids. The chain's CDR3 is CASSPVAGGAHEQYF. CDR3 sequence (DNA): TGTGCCAGCAGCCCAGTAGCGGGTGGAGCCCACGAGCAGTACTTC.

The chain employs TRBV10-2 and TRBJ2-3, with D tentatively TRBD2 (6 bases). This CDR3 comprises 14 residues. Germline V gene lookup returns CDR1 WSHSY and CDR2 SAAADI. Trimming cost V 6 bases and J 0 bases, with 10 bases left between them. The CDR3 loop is CASSLGSSTDTQYF. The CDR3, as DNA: TGCGCCAGCAGCCTCGGGAGTAGCACAGATACGCAGTATTTT.

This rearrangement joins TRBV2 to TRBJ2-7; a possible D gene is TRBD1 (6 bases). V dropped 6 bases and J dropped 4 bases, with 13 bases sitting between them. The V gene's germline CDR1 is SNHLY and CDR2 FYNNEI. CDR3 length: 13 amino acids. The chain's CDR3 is CASREKGGYEQYF. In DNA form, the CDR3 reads TGTGCCAGCAGGGAAAAAGGGGGTTACGAGCAGTACTTC.

The CDR3 DNA sequence: TGTGCCAGCAGCTCAGGGGTTACTAGCACAGATACGCAGTATTTT. This sequence encodes CASSSGVTSTDTQYF. The V call is TRBV6-5, the J call TRBJ2-3; D might be TRBD1 (6 bases). Trimming removed 6 bases at V and 0 bases at J, with 13 bases between. Germline CDR1 MNHEY, CDR2 SVGAGI. The CDR3 has 15 amino acids.

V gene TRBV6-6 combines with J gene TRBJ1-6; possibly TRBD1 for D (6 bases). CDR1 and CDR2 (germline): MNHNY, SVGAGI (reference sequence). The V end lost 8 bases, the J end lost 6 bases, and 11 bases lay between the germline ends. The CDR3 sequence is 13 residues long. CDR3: CASRGQINSPLHF. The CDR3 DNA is TGTGCCAGCCGCGGACAGATTAATTCACCCCTCCACTTT.

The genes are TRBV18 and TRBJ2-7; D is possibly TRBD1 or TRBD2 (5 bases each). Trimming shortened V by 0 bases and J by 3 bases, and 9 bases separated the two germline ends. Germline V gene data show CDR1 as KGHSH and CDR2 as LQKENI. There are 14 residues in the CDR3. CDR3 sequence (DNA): TGTGCCAGCTCACCACCGGGACCAGGCTACGAGCAGTACTTC. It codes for CASSPPGPGYEQYF.

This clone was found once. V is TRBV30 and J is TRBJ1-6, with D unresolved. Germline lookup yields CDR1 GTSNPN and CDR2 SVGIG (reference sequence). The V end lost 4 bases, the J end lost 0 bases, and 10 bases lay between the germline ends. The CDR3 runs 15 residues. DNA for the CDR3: TGTGCCTGGACTGGGAGACCCTCCTATAATTCACCCCTCCACTTT. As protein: CAWTGRPSYNSPLHF.

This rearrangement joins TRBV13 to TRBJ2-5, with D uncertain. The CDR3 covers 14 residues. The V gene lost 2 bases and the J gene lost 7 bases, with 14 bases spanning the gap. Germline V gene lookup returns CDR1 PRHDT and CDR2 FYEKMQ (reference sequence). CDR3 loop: CASSLIASSRTQYF. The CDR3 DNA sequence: TGTGCCAGCAGCTTAATTGCATCCTCAAGGACCCAGTACTTC.

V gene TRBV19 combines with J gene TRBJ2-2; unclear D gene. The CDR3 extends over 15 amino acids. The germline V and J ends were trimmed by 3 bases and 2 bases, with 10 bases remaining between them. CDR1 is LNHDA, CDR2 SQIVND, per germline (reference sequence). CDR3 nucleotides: TGTGCCAGTAGTATGGTCGGCCAAAACACCGGGGAGCTGTTTTTT. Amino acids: CASSMVGQNTGELFF.